This TCR beta chain was found in a study of blood T cell repertoires in COVID-19. TCRdb's table, derived via immunoSEQ multiplex PCR, lists solely in-frame clones and lacks some. The repertoire includes about 350,000 clones, almost 90% of them detected once, and around 0.92% sits in the top ten. This CDR3 region has 13 residues. V dropped 1 base and J dropped 7 bases, with 8 bases sitting between them. Germline V gene sequence: CDR1 LGHNA, CDR2 YNFKEQ. Enrolled through a virtual design, the participants were between roughly 18 and 100 years of age and came from about two dozen US areas. Participant reports of clinical history set cohort assignment. Exposed volunteers were people who met a COVID-19 case within 2 weeks before study entry.

The chain has TRBV4-2 and TRBJ1-5, with unresolved D. Sequenced: PBMCs or T cells enriched from blood (not recorded which). The TCR comes from a woman between 25 and 40 years old who had been exposed to COVID-19. This CDR3 is CASSQAGVQPQHF. CDR3 bases: TGTGCCAGCAGCCAAGCGGGTGTGCAGCCCCAGCATTTT.